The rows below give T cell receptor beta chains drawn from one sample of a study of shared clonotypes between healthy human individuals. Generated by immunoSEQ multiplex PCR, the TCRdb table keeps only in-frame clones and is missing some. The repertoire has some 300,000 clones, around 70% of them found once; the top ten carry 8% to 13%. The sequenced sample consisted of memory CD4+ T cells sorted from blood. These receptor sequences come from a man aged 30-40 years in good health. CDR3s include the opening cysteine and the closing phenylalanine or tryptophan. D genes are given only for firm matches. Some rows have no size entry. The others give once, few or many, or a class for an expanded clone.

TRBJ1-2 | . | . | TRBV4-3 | CASSQDSQGSGGYTF | TGCGCCAGCAGCCAAGATTCTCAGGGGAGCGGTGGCTACACCTTC
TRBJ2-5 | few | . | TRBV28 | CASSPQLGQQETQYF | TGTGCCAGCAGCCCCCAACTCGGACAGCAAGAGACCCAGTACTTC
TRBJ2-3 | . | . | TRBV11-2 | CATRRGGRGDTQYF | TGTGCCACCCGCAGGGGGGGCCGTGGAGATACGCAGTATTTT
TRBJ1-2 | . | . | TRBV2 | CASRGSRVNYGYTF | TGTGCCAGCCGCGGGTCAAGGGTTAACTATGGCTACACCTTC
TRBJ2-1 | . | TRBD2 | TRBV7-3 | CASSLERERRQFF | TGTGCCAGCAGCTTAGAGCGGGAGCGGCGGCAGTTCTTC
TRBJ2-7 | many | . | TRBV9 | CASSVKSLGPPHEQYF | TGTGCCAGCAGCGTCAAATCTCTAGGGCCTCCCCACGAGCAGTACTTC
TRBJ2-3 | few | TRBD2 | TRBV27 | CASRPQTSGIRTDTQYF | TGTGCCAGCAGGCCTCAGACTAGCGGGATTCGCACAGATACGCAGTATTTT
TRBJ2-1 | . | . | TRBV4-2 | CASNPGPEYNEQFF | TGTGCCAGCAACCCGGGACCAGAATACAATGAGCAGTTCTTC
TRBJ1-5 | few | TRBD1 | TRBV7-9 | CASSPAGTGDNQPQHF | TGTGCCAGCAGCCCGGCCGGGACAGGGGACAATCAGCCCCAGCATTTT
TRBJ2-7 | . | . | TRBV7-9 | CASSWRELNSYEQYF | TGTGCCAGCAGCTGGCGGGAACTGAACTCCTACGAGCAGTACTTC
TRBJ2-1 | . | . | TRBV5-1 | CASSLGTSNEQFF | TGCGCCAGCAGCTTAGGGACTTCAAATGAGCAGTTCTTC
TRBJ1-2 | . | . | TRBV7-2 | CASSLRRGGYTF | TGTGCCAGCAGTTTACGGCGGGGTGGCTACACCTTC
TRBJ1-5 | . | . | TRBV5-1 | CASSLNGGDEEPQHF | TGCGCCAGCAGCTTGAACGGGGGAGACGAGGAGCCCCAGCATTTT
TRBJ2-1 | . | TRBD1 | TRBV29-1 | CSVEGTGNYNEQFF | TGCAGCGTTGAAGGGACAGGGAACTACAATGAGCAGTTCTTC
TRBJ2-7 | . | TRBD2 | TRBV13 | CASSTTSGYEQYF | TGTGCCAGCAGCACTACTAGCGGCTACGAGCAGTACTTC
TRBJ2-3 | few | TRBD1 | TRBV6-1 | CASSARQGRTDTQYF | TGTGCCAGCAGTGCTCGACAGGGAAGGACAGATACGCAGTATTTT
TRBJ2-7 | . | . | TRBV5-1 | CASSSGASISYEQYF | TGCGCCAGCAGCTCAGGGGCCTCCATCTCCTACGAGCAGTACTTC
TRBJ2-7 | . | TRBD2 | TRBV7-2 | CASVAGDSYEQYF | TGTGCCAGCGTAGCGGGAGACTCCTACGAGCAGTACTTC
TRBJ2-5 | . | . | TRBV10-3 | CAISESGSEETQYF | TGTGCCATCAGTGAGTCAGGTAGCGAGGAGACCCAGTACTTC
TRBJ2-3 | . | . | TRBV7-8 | CASSRTTGVDTQYF | TGTGCCAGCAGCAGAACGACGGGGGTAGATACGCAGTATTTT
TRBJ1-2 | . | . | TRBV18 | CASSPRAASNYGYTF | TGTGCCAGCTCACCACGGGCAGCCTCTAACTATGGCTACACCTTC
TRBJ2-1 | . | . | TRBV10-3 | CAISVLSFSLGNEQFF | TGTGCCATCAGTGTTCTCTCCTTCTCCCTGGGGAATGAGCAGTTCTTC
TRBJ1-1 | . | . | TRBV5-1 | CASSLGSSGTEAFF | TGCGCCAGCAGCCTGGGGTCATCGGGGACTGAAGCTTTCTTT
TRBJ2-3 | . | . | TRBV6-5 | CASSYLGSSDTQYF | TGTGCCAGCAGTTATCTCGGGTCTTCGGATACGCAGTATTTT
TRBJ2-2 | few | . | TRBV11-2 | CASSLRPVGGTGELFF | TGTGCCAGCAGCTTACGTCCCGTGGGTGGCACCGGGGAGCTGTTTTTT
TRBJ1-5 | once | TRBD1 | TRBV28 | CASKPGGGFSNQPQHF | TGTGCCAGCAAGCCAGGGGGAGGATTTAGCAATCAGCCCCAGCATTTT
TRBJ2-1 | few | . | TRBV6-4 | CASSEVAYNEQFF | TGTGCCAGCAGTGAAGTAGCTTACAATGAGCAGTTCTTC
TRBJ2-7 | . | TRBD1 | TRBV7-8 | CASSFQTGYEQYF | TGTGCCAGCAGCTTTCAGACAGGGTACGAGCAGTACTTC